Following are 13 T cell receptor beta chains from one sample sequenced in a study of lymphopenia after photon versus proton radiotherapy. The method was immunoSEQ multiplex PCR; TCRdb's version includes in-frame clones alone and lacks a portion of them. The sample gives 55,000 to 70,000 clones, over 80% of which show up once; less than 14% is in the top ten. The specimen was peripheral blood, collected from a patient treated with proton-based radiotherapy. The receptor set was obtained from a man at least 80 years old with esophageal cancer.

V and J are TRBV4-3 and TRBJ2-7; 7 nucleotides align to TRBD1. The CDR3 is 17 amino acids. CDR1 is LGHNA and CDR2 is YSLEER in the germline V gene. V dropped 1 base and J dropped 3; count of bases not matched to a gene: 12. This CDR3 is CASSQGTPGTAFYEQYF. The CDR3 nucleotides read TGCGCCAGCAGCCAAGGAACGCCCGGGACAGCCTTCTACGAGCAGTACTTC.

The V and J genes are TRBV23-1 and TRBJ2-3; tentative D call: TRBD1 (6 bases). TRBV23-1 is designated an ORF whose function remains uncertain. This CDR3 spans 16 amino acids. V gave up 0 bases and J gave up 5 bases, with 15 bases separating them. The CDR3 reads CASSQSGTPPLDTQYF. CDR3 coding DNA: TGCGCCAGCAGTCAATCGGGGACACCTCCTCTAGATACGCAGTATTTT.

The chain joins TRBV15 to TRBJ1-4, with D tentatively TRBD1 (5 bases). This CDR3 has 13 amino acids. The V gene's germline CDR1 is LNHNV and CDR2 YYDKDF (reference sequence). V was cut by 3 bases and J by 4 bases, with 6 bases left in between. The CDR3 here is CATSRGLNEKLFF. For the CDR3, the DNA is TGTGCCACCAGCAGGGGACTTAATGAAAAACTGTTTTTT.

The chain carries TRBV29-1 and TRBJ2-3; the match to TRBD2 covers 8 bases. Germline CDR1 and CDR2: SQVTM and ANQGSEA. The CDR3 spans 14 residues. Trimming at V came to 8 bases and at J to 1 base, leaving 8 bases not matched to a gene. The CDR3 DNA sequence: TGCAGCTCATACGGGGGGGCTGGCACAGATACGCAGTATTTT. This sequence encodes CSSYGGAGTDTQYF.

The gene calls are TRBV5-1 and TRBJ2-7, with 8 bases lining up with TRBD1. Germline values: CDR1 SGHRS, CDR2 YFSETQ. The CDR3 sequence is 14 residues long. V was clipped by 3 bases and J by 5 bases; unmatched bases: 7. The CDR3 sequence is CASSSGQGADEQYF. In DNA, the CDR3 is TGCGCCAGCAGCTCCGGACAGGGTGCGGACGAGCAGTACTTC.

This chain joins TRBV4-3 and TRBJ2-2; tentatively, D is TRBD1 or TRBD2 (5 bases each). CDR1 is LGHNA, CDR2 YSLEER, per germline. The germline V and J ends were trimmed by 6 bases and 1 base, with 12 bases remaining between them. This CDR3 is built from 15 residues. This CDR3 reads CASSEGSGNTGELFF. Here the CDR3 DNA reads TGCGCCAGCAGTGAGGGGAGCGGGAACACCGGGGAGCTGTTTTTT.

This chain connects TRBV7-9 to TRBJ2-7; possible D gene TRBD2, 6 bases. This CDR3 has 12 amino acids. Trimming shortened V by 9 bases and J by 0 bases, and 9 bases separated the two germline ends. Germline CDR1 SEHNR, CDR2 FQNEAQ (reference sequence). The CDR3 protein is CASREDSYEQYF. The CDR3 bases are TGTGCCAGTAGGGAGGACTCCTACGAGCAGTACTTC.

V is TRBV5-6 and J is TRBJ2-2; 9 nucleotides agree with TRBD2. V shed 3 bases and J 7 bases; nucleotides not matched to a gene: 10. The CDR3 length is 16 residues. Germline CDR1 is SGHDT and CDR2 is YYEEEE. The CDR3, as DNA: TGTGCCAGCAGCTCGGGAGCGGGGGGCCATGTCGGGGAGCTGTTTTTT. It is translated as CASSSGAGGHVGELFF.

The V gene is TRBV5-1, the J gene TRBJ2-7; no clear D. CDR3 size: 14 residues. Germline CDR1 SGHRS, CDR2 YFSETQ. The ends were cut back, 4 bases at V and 0 bases at J, with 11 bases in the middle. The CDR3 spells CASSGQVSSYEQYF. In nucleotides, the CDR3 is TGCGCCAGCAGCGGCCAGGTCTCCTCCTACGAGCAGTACTTC.

The gene calls are TRBV4-3 and TRBJ1-1; D unresolved. Trimming removed 0 bases from V and 1 base from J, with 3 bases in between. This CDR3 comprises 13 residues. Germline CDR1 LGHNA, CDR2 YSLEER. CDR3: CASSQDRNTEAFF. CDR3 DNA: TGCGCCAGCAGCCAAGACAGGAACACTGAAGCTTTCTTT.

The rearrangement uses TRBV19 and TRBJ1-4; no reliable D call. There are 13 residues in the CDR3. Between the trimmed V and J ends, which lost 2 bases and 7 bases, there was a span of 8 bases. Per germline, CDR1 LNHDA and CDR2 SQIVND (reference sequence). The CDR3 spells CASSIMEGEKLFF. CDR3 nucleotide sequence: TGTGCCAGTAGTATAATGGAAGGTGAAAAACTGTTTTTT.

Only a few counts were recorded for this clone. This rearrangement joins TRBV5-1 to TRBJ1-1; D gene ambiguous. Germline values: CDR1 SGHRS, CDR2 YFSETQ. V shed 3 bases and J shed 5 bases, with 8 bases lying between them. This CDR3 comprises 12 residues. CDR3 protein: CASSSSRTEAFF. In DNA form, the CDR3 reads TGCGCCAGCAGCTCTAGTAGGACTGAAGCTTTCTTT. Full variable domain (outside the CDR3, taken from reference TRBV5-1 and TRBJ1-1): KAGVTQTPRYLIKTRGQQVTLSCSPISGHRSVSWYQQTPGQGLQFLFEYFSETQRNKGNFPGRFSGRQFSNSRSEMNVSTLELGDSALYLCASSSSRTEAFFGQGTRLTVV.

The J gene is TRBJ1-6, the V gene TRBV5-1, with 7 bases aligning to TRBD1. This CDR3 has 16 residues. The trim removed 4 bases at V and 4 bases at J, leaving 8 bases unmatched. The germline V gene has CDR1 SGHRS and CDR2 YFSETQ. For the CDR3, the DNA is TGCGCCAGCAGCCCCTTACAGGGGACATATAATTCACCCCTCCACTTT. Translated: CASSPLQGTYNSPLHF.